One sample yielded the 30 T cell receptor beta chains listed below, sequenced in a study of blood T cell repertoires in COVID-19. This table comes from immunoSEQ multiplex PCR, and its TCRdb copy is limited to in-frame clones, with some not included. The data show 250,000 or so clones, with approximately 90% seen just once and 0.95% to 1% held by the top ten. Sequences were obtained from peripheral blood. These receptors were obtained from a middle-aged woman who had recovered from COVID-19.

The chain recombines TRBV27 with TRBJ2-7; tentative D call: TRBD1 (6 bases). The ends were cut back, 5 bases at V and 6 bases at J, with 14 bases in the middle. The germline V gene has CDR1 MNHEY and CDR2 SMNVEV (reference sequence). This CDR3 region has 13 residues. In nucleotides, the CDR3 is TGTGCCAGCAGTCCCTACAGGGCCGCCGAGCAGTACTTC. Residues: CASSPYRAAEQYF.

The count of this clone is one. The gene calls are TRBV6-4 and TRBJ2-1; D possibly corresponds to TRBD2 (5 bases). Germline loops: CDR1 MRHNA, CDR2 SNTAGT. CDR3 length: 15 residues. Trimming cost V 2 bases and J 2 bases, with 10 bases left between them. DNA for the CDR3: TGTGCCAGCAGTGACCGGGGTGGGCCCTACAATGAGCAGTTCTTC. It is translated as CASSDRGGPYNEQFF.

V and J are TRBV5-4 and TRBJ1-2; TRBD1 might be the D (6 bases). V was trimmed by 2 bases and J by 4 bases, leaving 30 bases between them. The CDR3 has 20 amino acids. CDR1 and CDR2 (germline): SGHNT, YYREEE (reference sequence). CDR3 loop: CASSLGGTGGAGLHIYGYTF. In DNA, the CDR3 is TGTGCCAGCAGCTTAGGGGGTACGGGGGGCGCGGGTTTGCACATCTATGGCTACACCTTC.

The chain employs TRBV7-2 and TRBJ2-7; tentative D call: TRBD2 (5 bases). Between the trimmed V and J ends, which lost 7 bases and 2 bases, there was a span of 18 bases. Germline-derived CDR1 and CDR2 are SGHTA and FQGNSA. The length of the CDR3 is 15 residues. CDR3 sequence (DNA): TGTGCCAGCACCCTGAGGGAGTTCGGAACCTACGAGCAGTACTTC. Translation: CASTLREFGTYEQYF.

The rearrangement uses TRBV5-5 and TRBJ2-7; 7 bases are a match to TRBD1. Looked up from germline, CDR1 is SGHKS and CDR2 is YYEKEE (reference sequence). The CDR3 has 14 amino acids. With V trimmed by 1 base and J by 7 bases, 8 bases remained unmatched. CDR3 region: CASSLRQGFGEQYF. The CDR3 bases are TGTGCCAGCAGCTTGAGACAGGGATTCGGTGAGCAGTACTTC.

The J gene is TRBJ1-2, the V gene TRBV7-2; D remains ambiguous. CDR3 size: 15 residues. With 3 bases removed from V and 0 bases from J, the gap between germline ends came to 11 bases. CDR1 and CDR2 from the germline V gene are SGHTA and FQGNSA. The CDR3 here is CASSFIGEANYGYTF. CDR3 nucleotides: TGTGCCAGCAGCTTCATTGGGGAGGCTAACTATGGCTACACCTTC.

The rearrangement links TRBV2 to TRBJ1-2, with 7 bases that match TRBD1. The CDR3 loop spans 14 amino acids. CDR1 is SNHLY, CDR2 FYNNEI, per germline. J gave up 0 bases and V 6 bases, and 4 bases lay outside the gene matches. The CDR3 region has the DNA TGTGCCAGCAGCGGACAGGAGACTAACTATGGCTACACCTTC. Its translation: CASSGQETNYGYTF.

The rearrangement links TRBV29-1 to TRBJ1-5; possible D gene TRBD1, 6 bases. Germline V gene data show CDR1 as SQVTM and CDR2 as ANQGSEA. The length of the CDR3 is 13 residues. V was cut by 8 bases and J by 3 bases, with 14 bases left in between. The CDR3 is CSITQGVNQPQHF. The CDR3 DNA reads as TGCAGCATCACACAGGGTGTCAATCAGCCCCAGCATTTT. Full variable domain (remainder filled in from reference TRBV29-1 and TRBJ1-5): SAVISQKPSRDICQRGTSLTIQCQVDSQVTMMFWYRQQPGQSLTLIATANQGSEATYESGFVIDKFPISRPNLTFSTLTVSNMSPEDSSIYLCSITQGVNQPQHFGDGTRLSIL.

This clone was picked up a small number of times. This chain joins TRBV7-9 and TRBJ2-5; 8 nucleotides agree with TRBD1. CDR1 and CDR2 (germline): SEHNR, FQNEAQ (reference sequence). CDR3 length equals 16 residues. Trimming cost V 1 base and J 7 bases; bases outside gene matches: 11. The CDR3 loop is CASSLGPRGRLGTQYF. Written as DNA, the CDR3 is TGTGCCAGCAGCTTAGGCCCCAGGGGGCGGCTGGGGACCCAGTACTTC.

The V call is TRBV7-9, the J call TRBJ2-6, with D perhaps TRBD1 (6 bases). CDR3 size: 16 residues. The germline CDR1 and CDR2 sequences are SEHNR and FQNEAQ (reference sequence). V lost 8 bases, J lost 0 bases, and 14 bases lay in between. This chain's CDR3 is CASVPGQRSGANVLTF. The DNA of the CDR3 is TGTGCCAGCGTGCCGGGACAACGCTCTGGGGCCAACGTCCTGACTTTC. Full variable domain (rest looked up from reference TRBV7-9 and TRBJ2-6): DTGVSQNPRHKITKRGQNVTFRCDPISEHNRLYWYRQTLGQGPEFLTYFQNEAQLEKSRLLSDRFSAERPKGSFSTLEIQRTEQGDSAMYLCASVPGQRSGANVLTFGAGSRLTVL.

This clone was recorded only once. CDR3: CASKGLAGASQYF. In DNA, the CDR3 is TGTGCCAGTAAGGGACTAGCGGGAGCGTCCCAGTACTTC. The V gene is TRBV19, the J gene TRBJ2-5; 14 bases map to TRBD2. This CDR3 is built from 13 residues. CDR1 LNHDA and CDR2 SQIVND come from the germline V gene (reference sequence). Losses at the gene ends were 7 bases for V and 9 bases for J; bases not matched to a gene: 4.

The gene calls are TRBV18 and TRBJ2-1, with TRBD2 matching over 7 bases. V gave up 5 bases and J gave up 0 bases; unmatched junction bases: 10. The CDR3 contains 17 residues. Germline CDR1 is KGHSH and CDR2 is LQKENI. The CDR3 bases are TGTGCCAGCTCAGCCGCTAGCGGCATGAGCTCCTACAATGAGCAGTTCTTC. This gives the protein CASSAASGMSSYNEQFF.

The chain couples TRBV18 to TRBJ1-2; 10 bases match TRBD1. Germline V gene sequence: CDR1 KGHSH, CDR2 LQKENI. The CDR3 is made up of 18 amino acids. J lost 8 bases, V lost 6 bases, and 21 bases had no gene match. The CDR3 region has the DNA TGTGCCAGCTCGGCCCCGGGACAGGGGCGGGTAGGGCTTAGGGGCTACACCTTC. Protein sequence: CASSAPGQGRVGLRGYTF.

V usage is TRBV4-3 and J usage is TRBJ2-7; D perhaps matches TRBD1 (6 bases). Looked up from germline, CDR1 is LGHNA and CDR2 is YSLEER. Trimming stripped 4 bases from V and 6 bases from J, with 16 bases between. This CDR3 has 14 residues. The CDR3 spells CASSPRTGSGEQYF. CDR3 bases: TGCGCCAGCAGCCCTCGAACAGGGTCTGGCGAGCAGTACTTC.

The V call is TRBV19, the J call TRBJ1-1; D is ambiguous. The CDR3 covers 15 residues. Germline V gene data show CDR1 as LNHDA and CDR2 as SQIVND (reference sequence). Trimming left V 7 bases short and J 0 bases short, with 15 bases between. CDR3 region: CASTPMAGVNTEAFF. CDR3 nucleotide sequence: TGTGCCAGTACCCCTATGGCAGGTGTGAACACTGAAGCTTTCTTT.

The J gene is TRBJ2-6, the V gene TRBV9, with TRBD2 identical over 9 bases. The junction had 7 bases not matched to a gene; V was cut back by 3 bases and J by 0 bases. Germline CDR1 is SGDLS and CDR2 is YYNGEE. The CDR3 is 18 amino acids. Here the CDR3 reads CASSEPGLAGSGANVLTF. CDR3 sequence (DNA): TGTGCCAGCAGCGAGCCGGGACTAGCAGGCTCTGGGGCCAACGTCCTGACTTTC.

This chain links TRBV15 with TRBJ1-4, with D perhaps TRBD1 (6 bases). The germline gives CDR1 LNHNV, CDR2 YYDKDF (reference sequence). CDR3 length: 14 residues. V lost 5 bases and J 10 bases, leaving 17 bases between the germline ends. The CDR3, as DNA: TGTGCCACCAGCGGTGGCAACAGGGAAGGAAAACTGTTTTTT. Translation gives CATSGGNREGKLFF.

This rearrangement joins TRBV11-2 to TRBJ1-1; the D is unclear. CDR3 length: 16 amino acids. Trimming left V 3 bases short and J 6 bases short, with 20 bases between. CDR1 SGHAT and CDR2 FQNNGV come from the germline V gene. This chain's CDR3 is CASSFGGPVPGSEAFF. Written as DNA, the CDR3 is TGTGCCAGCAGCTTCGGAGGCCCGGTCCCGGGGTCTGAAGCTTTCTTT.

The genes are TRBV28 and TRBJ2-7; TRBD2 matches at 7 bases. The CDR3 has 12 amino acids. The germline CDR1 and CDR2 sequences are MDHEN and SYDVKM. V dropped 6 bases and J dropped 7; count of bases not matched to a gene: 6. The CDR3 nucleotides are TGTGCCAGCAGCCTCGGGGGGTTTGAGCAGTACTTC. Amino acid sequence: CASSLGGFEQYF.

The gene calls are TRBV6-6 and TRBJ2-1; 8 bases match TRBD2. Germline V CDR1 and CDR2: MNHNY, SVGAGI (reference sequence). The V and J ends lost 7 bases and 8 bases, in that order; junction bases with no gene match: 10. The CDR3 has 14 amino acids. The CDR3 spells CASTNSGTVDEQFF. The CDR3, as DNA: TGTGCCAGCACCAATAGCGGGACGGTGGATGAGCAGTTCTTC.

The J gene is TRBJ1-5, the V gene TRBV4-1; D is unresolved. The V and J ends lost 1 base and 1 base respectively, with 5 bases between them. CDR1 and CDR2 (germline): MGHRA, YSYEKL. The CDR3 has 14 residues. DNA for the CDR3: TGCGCCAGCAGCCAAGGGCGGAGCAATCAGCCCCAGCATTTT. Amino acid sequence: CASSQGRSNQPQHF.

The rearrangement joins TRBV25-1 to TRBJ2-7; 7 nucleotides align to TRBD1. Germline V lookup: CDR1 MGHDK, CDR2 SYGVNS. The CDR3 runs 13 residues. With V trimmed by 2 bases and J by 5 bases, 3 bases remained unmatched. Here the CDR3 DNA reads TGTGCCAGCAGTGAAGGACAGGTCCACGAGCAGTACTTC. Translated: CASSEGQVHEQYF.

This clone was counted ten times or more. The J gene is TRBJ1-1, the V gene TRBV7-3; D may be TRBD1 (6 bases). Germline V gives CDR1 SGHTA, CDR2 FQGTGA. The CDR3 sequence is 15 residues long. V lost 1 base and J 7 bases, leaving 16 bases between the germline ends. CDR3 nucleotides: TGTGCCAGCAGCTTAAGCGCGGGGGCGGGTGGTGAAGCTTTCTTT. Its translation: CASSLSAGAGGEAFF.

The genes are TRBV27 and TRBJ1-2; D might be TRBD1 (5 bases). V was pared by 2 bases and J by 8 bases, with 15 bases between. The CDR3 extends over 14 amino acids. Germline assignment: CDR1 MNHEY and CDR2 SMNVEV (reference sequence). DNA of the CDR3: TGTGCCAGCAGTTTAGGGGCCGCAGGGAGGGGCTACACCTTC. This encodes CASSLGAAGRGYTF.

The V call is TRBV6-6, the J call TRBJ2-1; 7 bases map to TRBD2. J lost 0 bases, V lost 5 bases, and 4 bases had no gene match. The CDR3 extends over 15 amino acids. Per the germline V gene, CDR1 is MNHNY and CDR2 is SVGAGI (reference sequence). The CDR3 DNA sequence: TGTGCCAGCAGTGCGGGGAGGGGCTCCTACAATGAGCAGTTCTTC. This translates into CASSAGRGSYNEQFF.

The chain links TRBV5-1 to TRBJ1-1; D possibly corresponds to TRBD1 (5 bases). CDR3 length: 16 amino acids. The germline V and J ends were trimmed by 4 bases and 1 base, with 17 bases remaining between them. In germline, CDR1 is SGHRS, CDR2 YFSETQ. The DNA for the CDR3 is TGCGCCAGCAGCAACCTCCGCCCGGGGGAGAACACTGAAGCTTTCTTT. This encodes CASSNLRPGENTEAFF.

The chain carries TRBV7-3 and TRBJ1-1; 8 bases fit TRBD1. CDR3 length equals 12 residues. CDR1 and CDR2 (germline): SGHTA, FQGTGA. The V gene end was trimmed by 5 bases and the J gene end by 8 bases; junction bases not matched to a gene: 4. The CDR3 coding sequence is TGTGCCAGCAGCCCCGGACAGGGAGAAGCTTTCTTT. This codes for CASSPGQGEAFF.

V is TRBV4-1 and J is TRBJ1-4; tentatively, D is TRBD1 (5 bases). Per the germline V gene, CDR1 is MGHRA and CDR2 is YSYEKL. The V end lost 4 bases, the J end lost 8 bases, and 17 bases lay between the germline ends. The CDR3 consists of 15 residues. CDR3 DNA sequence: TGCGCCAGCAGCCTCGGTCCCAGGGCCGAGGAAAAACTGTTTTTT. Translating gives CASSLGPRAEEKLFF.

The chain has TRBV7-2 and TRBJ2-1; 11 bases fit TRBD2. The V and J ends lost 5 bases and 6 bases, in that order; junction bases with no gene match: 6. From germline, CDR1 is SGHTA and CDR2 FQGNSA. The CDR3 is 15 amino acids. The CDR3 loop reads CASSPTSGSGNEQFF. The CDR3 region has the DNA TGTGCCAGCAGCCCAACTAGCGGGAGTGGCAATGAGCAGTTCTTC. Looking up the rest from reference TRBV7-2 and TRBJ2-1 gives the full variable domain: GAGVSQSPSNKVTEKGKDVELRCDPISGHTALYWYRQSLGQGLEFLIYFQGNSAPDKSGLPSDRFSAERTGGSVSTLTIQRTQQEDSAVYLCASSPTSGSGNEQFFGPGTRLTVL.

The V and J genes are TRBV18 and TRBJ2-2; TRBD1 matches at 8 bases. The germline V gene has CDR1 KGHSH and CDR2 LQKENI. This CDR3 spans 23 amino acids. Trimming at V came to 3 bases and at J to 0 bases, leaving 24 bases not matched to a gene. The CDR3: CASSPYKRTGIDASTPNTGELFF. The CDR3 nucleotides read TGTGCCAGCTCACCGTACAAAAGGACAGGGATAGATGCGTCCACCCCGAACACCGGGGAGCTGTTTTTT.